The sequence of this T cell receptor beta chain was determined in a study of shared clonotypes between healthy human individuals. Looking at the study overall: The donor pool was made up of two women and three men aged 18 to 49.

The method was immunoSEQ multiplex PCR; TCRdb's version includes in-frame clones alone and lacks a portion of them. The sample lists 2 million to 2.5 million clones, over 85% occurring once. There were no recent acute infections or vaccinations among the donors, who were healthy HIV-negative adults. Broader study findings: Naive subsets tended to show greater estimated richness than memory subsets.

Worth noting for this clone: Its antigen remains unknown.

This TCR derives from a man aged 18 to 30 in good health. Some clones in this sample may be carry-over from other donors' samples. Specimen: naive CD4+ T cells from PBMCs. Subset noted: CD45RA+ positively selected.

The CDR3 nucleotides are TGTGCCAGCAGCCGCCCCGCGGGGATCCCTCACGAGCAGTACTTC. It specifies CASSRPAGIPHEQYF. V is TRBV28 and J is TRBJ2-7, with D possibly being TRBD2 (6 bases). The V gene's germline CDR1 is MDHEN and CDR2 SYDVKM. This CDR3 has 15 amino acids. Trimming took off 6 bases at V and 5 bases at J, with 20 bases between the two ends.